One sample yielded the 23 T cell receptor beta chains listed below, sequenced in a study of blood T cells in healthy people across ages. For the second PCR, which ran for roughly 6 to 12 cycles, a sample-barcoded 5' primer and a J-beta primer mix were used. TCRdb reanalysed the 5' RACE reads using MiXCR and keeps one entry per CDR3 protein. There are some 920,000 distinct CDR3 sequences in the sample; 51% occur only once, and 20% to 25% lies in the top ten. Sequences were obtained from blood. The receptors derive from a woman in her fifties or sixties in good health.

CDR3 DNA sequence: TGTGCCAGCAGCCAAGGAGAGGAAGGTTCACCCCTCCACTTT. Translated, it gives CASSQGEEGSPLHF. J is TRBJ1-6 and V is TRBV4-2; no definite D call. The germline V gene encodes CDR1 LGHNA and CDR2 YNFKEQ. With 1 base removed from V and 9 bases from J, the gap between germline ends came to 10 bases. The CDR3 runs to 14 residues.

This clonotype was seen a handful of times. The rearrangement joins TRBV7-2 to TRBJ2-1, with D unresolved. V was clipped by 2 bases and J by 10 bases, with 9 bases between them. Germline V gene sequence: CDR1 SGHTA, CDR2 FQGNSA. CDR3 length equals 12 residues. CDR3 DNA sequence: TGTGCCAGCAGCTTACACGGTAGCGAGCAGTTCTTC. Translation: CASSLHGSEQFF.

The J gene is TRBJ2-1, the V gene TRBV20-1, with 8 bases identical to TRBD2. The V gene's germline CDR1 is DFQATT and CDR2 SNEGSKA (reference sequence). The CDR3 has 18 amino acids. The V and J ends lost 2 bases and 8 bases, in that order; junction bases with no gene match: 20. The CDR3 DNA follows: TGCAGTGCTAGACCCCTTAGAGTGGAAGCGGGAGTCTTGCATGAGCAGTTCTTC. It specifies CSARPLRVEAGVLHEQFF.

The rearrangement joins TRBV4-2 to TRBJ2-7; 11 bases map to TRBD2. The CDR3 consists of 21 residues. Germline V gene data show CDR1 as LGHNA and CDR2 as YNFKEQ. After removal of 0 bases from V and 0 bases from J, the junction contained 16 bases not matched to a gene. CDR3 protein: CASSQDDLPLAGGELSYEQYF. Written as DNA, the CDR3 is TGTGCCAGCAGCCAAGATGATCTGCCTCTAGCGGGAGGAGAACTCTCCTACGAGCAGTACTTC.

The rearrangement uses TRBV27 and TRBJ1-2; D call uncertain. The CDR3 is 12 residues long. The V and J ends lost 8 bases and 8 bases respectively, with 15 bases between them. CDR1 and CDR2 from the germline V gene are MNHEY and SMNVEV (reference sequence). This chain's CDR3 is CASRNPFWGYTF. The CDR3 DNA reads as TGTGCCAGCCGAAACCCTTTCTGGGGCTACACCTTC.

In DNA, the CDR3 is TGTGCCAGCAGCCGACGGGGGGGTCTCGAGCAGTACTTC. It is translated as CASSRRGGLEQYF. The rearrangement joins TRBV7-3 to TRBJ2-7, with TRBD2 matching over 8 bases. Germline loops: CDR1 SGHTA, CDR2 FQGTGA. V lost 5 bases, J lost 6 bases, and 6 bases stayed unmatched. The CDR3 consists of 13 residues.

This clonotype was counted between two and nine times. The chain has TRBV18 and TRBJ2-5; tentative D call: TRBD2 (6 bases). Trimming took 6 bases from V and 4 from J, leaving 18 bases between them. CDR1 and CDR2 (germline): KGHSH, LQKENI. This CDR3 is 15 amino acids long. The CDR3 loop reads CASSEGRGGRETQYF. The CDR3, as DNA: TGTGCCAGCTCGGAGGGACGCGGTGGCCGAGAGACCCAGTACTTC.

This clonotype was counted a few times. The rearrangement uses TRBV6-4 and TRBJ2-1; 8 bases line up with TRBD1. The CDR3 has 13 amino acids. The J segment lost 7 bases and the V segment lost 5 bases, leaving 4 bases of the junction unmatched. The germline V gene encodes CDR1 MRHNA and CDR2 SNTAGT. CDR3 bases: TGTGCCAGCAGTAGCCAGGGGGCAAATGAGCAGTTCTTC. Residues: CASSSQGANEQFF.

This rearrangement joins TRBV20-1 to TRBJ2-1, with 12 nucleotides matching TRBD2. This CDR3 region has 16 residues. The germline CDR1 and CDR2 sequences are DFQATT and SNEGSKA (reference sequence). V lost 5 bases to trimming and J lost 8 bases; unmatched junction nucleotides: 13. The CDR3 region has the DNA TGCAGTGCTGCTAGGACTAGCGGGATAGGTTCCCATGAGCAGTTCTTC. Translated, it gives CSAARTSGIGSHEQFF.

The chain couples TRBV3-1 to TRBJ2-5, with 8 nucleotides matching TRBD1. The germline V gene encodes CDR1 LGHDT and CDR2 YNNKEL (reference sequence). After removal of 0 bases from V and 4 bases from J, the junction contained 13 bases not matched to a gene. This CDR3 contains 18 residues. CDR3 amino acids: CASSQDRVGQGFGETQYF. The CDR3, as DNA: TGTGCCAGCAGCCAAGATAGGGTTGGACAGGGCTTCGGAGAGACCCAGTACTTC.

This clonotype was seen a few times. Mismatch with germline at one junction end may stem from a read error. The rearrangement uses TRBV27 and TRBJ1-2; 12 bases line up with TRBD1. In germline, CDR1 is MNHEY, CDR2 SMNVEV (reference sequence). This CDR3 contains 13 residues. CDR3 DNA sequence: TGTGTCAGCAGGGGACAGGGGGCGTCTGGCTACACCTTC. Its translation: CVSRGQGASGYTF.

The CDR3 DNA is TGTGCCAGCAGCAAAACACAATGGACAGCGACCGGGGAGACCCAGTACTTC. As protein: CASSKTQWTATGETQYF. The genes are TRBV11-2 and TRBJ2-5; possible D gene TRBD1, 6 bases. The CDR3 totals 17 residues. Trimming left V 5 bases short and J 5 bases short, with 24 bases between. CDR1 is SGHAT and CDR2 is FQNNGV in the germline V gene. Drawing the rest from reference TRBV11-2 and TRBJ2-5, the complete variable domain is EAGVAQSPRYKIIEKRQSVAFWCNPISGHATLYWYQQILGQGPKLLIQFQNNGVVDDSQLPKDRFSAERLKGVDSTLKIQPAKLEDSAVYLCASSKTQWTATGETQYFGPGTRLLVL.

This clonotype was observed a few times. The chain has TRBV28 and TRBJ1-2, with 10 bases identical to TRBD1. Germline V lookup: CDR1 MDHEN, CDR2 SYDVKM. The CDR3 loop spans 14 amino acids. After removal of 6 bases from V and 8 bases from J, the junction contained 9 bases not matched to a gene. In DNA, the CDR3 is TGTGCCAGCAGACTGACAGGGGGCGCGGGAGGCTACACCTTC. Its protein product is CASRLTGGAGGYTF.

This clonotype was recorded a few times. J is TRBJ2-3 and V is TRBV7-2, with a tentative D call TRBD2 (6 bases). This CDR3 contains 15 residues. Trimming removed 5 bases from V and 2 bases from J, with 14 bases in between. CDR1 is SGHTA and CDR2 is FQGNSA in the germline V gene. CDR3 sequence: CASSQSRLDTDTQYF. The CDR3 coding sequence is TGTGCCAGCAGCCAAAGCCGACTAGACACAGATACGCAGTATTTT.

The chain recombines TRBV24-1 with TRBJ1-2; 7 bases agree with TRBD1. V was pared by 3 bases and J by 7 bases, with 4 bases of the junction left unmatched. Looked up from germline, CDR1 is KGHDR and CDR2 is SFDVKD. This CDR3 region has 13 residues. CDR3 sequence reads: CATSDATGFGYTF. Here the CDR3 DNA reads TGTGCCACCAGTGATGCGACAGGGTTTGGCTACACCTTC.

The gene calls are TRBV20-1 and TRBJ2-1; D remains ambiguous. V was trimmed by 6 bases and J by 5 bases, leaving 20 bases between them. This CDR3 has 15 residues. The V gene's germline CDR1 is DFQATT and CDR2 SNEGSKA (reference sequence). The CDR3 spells CSAPPRSGLNNEQFF. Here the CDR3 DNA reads TGCAGTGCCCCCCCAAGGAGTGGGCTTAACAATGAGCAGTTCTTC.

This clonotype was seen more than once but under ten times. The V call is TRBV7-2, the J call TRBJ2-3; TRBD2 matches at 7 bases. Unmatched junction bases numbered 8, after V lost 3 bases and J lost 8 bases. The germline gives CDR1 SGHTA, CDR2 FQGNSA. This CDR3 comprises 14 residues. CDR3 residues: CASSFGGGAVTQYF. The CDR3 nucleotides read TGTGCCAGCAGCTTTGGGGGAGGGGCGGTTACGCAGTATTTT.

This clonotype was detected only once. The CDR3 reads CASSFPTARSTMGYTF. The CDR3, as DNA: TGTGCCAGCAGTTTCCCGACGGCCAGATCAACTATGGGCTACACCTTC. The rearrangement joins TRBV12-3 or TRBV12-4 to TRBJ1-2; D unclear. CDR3 size: 16 residues. The ends were cut back, 3 bases at V and 8 bases at J, with 22 bases in the middle.

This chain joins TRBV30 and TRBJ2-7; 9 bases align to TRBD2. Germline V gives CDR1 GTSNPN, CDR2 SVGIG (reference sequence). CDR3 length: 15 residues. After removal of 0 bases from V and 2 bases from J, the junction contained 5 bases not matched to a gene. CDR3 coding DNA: TGTGCCTGGAGTGTCGGAGGCGGGAGGGCCTACGAGCAGTACTTC. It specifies CAWSVGGGRAYEQYF.

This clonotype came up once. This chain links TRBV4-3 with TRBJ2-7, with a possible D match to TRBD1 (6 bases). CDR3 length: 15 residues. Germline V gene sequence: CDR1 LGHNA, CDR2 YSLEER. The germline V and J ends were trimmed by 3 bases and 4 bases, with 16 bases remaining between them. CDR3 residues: CASSHTGSRRYEQYF. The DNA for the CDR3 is TGCGCCAGCAGCCACACAGGGTCGCGAAGATACGAGCAGTACTTC.

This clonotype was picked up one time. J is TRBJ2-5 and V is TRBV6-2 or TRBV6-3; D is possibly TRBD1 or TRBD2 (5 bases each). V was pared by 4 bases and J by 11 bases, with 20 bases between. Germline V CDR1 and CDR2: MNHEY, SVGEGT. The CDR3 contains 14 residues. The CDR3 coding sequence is TGTGCCAGCAGTTTGAGGGGCCGGAGCGATGAGCAGTACTTC. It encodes CASSLRGRSDEQYF.

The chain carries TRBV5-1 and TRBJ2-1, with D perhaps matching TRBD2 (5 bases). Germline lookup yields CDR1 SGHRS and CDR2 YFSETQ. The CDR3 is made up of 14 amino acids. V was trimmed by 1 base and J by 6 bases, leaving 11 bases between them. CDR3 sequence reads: CASSLSGLRNEQFF. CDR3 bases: TGCGCCAGCAGCTTGTCTGGACTGCGCAATGAGCAGTTCTTC.

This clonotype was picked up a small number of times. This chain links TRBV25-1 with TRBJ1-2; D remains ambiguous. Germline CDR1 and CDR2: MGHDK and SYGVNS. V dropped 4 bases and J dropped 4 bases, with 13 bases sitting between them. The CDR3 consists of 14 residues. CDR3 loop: CASSAILALYGYTF. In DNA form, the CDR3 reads TGTGCCAGCAGTGCGATTTTGGCTCTCTATGGCTACACCTTC.